Reported below is one T cell receptor (beta chain). As yet, its antigen is unknown. This sample was included in a study of shared clonotypes between healthy human individuals. Study results and caveats: Among donors, clonotype sharing was expected to be affected by sequencing depth.

Investigators spread the genomic DNA of each subset evenly over several immunoSEQ plates. Assay: immunoSEQ multiplex PCR; the TCRdb copy retains only in-frame clones and omits some. The sample includes some 1.1 million clones, 70% to 85% of them seen just once. J gave up 4 bases and V 6 bases, and 4 bases lay outside the gene matches. The CDR3 has 15 amino acids. Germline CDR1 KGHSH, CDR2 LQKENI. Sequences were obtained from memory CD4+ T cells from PBMCs. The subset: CD45RA-negative fraction. The TCR sequence derives from a young man in good health. Some clones in this sample may be carry-over from other donors' samples. This rearrangement joins TRBV18 to TRBJ2-2, with 11 bases aligning to TRBD1. The DNA of the CDR3 is TGTGCCAGCTCCAGGGACAGGGGGACCACCGGGGAGCTGTTTTTT. Residues: CASSRDRGTTGELFF. The whole variable domain, remainder taken from reference TRBV18 and TRBJ2-2, is NAGVMQNPRHLVRRRGQEARLRCSPMKGHSHVYWYRQLPEEGLKFMVYLQKENIIDESGMPKERFSAEFPKEGPSILRIQQVVRGDSAAYFCASSRDRGTTGELFFGEGSRLTVL.